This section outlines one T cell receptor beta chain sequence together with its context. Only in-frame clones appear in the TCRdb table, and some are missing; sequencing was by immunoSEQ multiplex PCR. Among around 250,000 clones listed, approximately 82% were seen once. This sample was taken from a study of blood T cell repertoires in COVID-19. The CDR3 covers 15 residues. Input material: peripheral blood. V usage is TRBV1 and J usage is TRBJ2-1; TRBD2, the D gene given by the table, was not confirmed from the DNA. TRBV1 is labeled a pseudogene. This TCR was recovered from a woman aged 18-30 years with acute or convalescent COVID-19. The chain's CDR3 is CTSRPTISGCNEQFF. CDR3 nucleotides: TGCACCAGCAGGCCGACAATTAGCGGGTGCAATGAGCAGTTCTTC.